The entry that follows covers one T cell receptor (beta chain) sequence. Its antigen is unknown. This sample was taken from a study of beta chain features in type 1 diabetes. Study in general: Sorted cells from all samples, numbering about 98 million, were examined. Findings of the study overall: Type 1 diabetes patients had moderately but significantly shorter TCRB CDR3s in all four CD4+ subsets. Naive, central memory and Treg TCRB repertoires seemed to resemble each other more closely in patients than they did in healthy donors.

Expressed TCRB transcripts were sequenced after all isolated RNA was converted to cDNA. This table comes from immunoSEQ multiplex PCR, and its TCRdb copy is limited to in-frame clones, with some not included. Of over 650,000 clones in the sample, over 12% were seen once. CDR1 and CDR2 from the germline V gene are LGHNA and YSLEER. The V gene end was trimmed by 4 bases and the J gene end by 3 bases; junction bases not matched to a gene: 12. The CDR3 sequence is 17 residues long. The TCR sequence derives from a man between 18 and 29 years old with type 1 diabetes. Sequenced material: naive CD4+ T cells from blood. This chain connects TRBV4-3 to TRBJ2-7, with 10 bases matching TRBD1. CDR3 DNA sequence: TGCGCCAGCAGCCCTCAGTCCGGGACAGGGGCTGTCTACGAGCAGTACTTC. Its translation is CASSPQSGTGAVYEQYF.